The clone carrying this T cell receptor beta chain was seen at least ten times. The data were taken from a study of T cells after yellow fever vaccination. Study-wide background: SMART-Seq v4 Ultra Low Input prepared the low-cell-number fractions.

CDR1 and CDR2 (germline): MNHEY, SVGEGT. This CDR3 comprises 15 residues. V lost 3 bases, J lost 0 bases, and 6 bases lay in between. Notes on the study in general: Re-detected after boosting: most primary clones, almost 97% of CD4 and about 90% of CD8.

5'RACE template switching added a universal primer site and UMIs to TCR cDNA. TCRdb itself ran the 5' RACE reads through MiXCR, one entry per CDR3 protein. Of more than 20,000 distinct CDR3 sequences listed, 5.2% are singletons. The gene calls are TRBV6-2 or TRBV6-3 and TRBJ2-6, with D unresolved. This specimen was PBMCs, either bulk or a sorted T-cell subset (CD4+, CD8+, memory, or dextramer-sorted; not recorded which), taken more than 40 days after the first yellow fever vaccination. The clonotype comes from a man between 18 and 35 years old who received the YFV17D yellow fever vaccine. CDR3 amino acids: CASSYSSSGANVLTF. CDR3 coding DNA: TGTGCCAGCAGTTATAGCAGCTCTGGGGCCAACGTCCTGACTTTC.